Presented here are 22 T cell receptor beta chains from one specimen sequenced in a study of blood T cell repertoires in COVID-19. TCRdb keeps only in-frame clones here, not all; method: immunoSEQ multiplex PCR. The table has about 200,000 clones, 88% seen once. The sequencing input was peripheral blood. The receptors originated from a man younger than 30 with active or convalescent COVID-19.

The chain recombines TRBV4-1 with TRBJ2-5; a possible D gene is TRBD2 (7 bases). Per the germline V gene, CDR1 is MGHRA and CDR2 is YSYEKL. The V end was cut by 4 bases, the J end by 4 bases, with 16 bases between. The CDR3 contains 15 residues. In nucleotides, the CDR3 is TGCGCCAGCAGCCCTAGGTGGGGGGGCGGAGAGACCCAGTACTTC. It codes for CASSPRWGGGETQYF.

V usage is TRBV5-5 and J usage is TRBJ1-1, with 7 bases identical to TRBD1. Germline V gene data show CDR1 as SGHKS and CDR2 as YYEKEE (reference sequence). V lost 4 bases, J lost 1 base, and 4 bases stayed unmatched. There are 14 residues in the CDR3. Written as DNA, the CDR3 is TGTGCCAGCAGCCCGGGGACAGCGAACACTGAAGCTTTCTTT. Amino acids: CASSPGTANTEAFF.

This chain joins TRBV30 and TRBJ1-2, with 10 bases lining up with TRBD1. V shed 2 bases, J shed 1 base, and the junction held 4 bases outside the gene matches. This CDR3 has 15 amino acids. Per the germline V gene, CDR1 is GTSNPN and CDR2 is SVGIG (reference sequence). The chain's CDR3 is CAWSIGQGVNYGYTF. DNA of the CDR3: TGTGCCTGGAGTATCGGACAGGGGGTTAACTATGGCTACACCTTC.

The chain employs TRBV5-1 and TRBJ2-5, with TRBD1 matching 8 bases. Germline trimming cut 0 bases from V and 3 bases from J; bases unmatched to any gene: 7. Germline assignment: CDR1 SGHRS and CDR2 YFSETQ. The CDR3 is made up of 16 amino acids. CDR3 loop: CASSLAGTGSEETQYF. The CDR3 coding sequence is TGCGCCAGCAGCTTGGCTGGGACAGGTTCCGAAGAGACCCAGTACTTC. Filled out from reference TRBV5-1 and TRBJ2-5, the complete variable domain reads KAGVTQTPRYLIKTRGQQVTLSCSPISGHRSVSWYQQTPGQGLQFLFEYFSETQRNKGNFPGRFSGRQFSNSRSEMNVSTLELGDSALYLCASSLAGTGSEETQYFGPGTRLLVL.

The sample holds one count of this clone. V usage is TRBV2 and J usage is TRBJ2-7; 10 bases match TRBD1. The length of the CDR3 is 17 residues. Germline trimming cut 1 base from V and 2 bases from J; bases unmatched to any gene: 8. CDR1 and CDR2 (germline): SNHLY, FYNNEI. The CDR3 loop reads CASSEGATGGITYEQYF. The CDR3 coding sequence is TGTGCCAGCAGTGAAGGAGCGACAGGGGGCATTACCTACGAGCAGTACTTC.

The chain uses TRBV6-6 and TRBJ2-7, with 8 bases identical to TRBD1. The germline CDR1 and CDR2 sequences are MNHNY and SVGAGI (reference sequence). The trim removed 5 bases at V and 6 bases at J, leaving 6 bases unmatched. This CDR3 spans 13 amino acids. In nucleotides, the CDR3 is TGTGCCAGCAGTGACAGGGGTCGGGGCGAGCAGTACTTC. Translating it yields CASSDRGRGEQYF.

The genes are TRBV6-5 and TRBJ2-1, with 8 bases lining up with TRBD1. CDR3 length: 15 residues. The germline V gene encodes CDR1 MNHEY and CDR2 SVGAGI. Trimming took 5 bases from V and 2 from J; bases not matched to a gene: 5. The CDR3 sequence is CASSLDRATYNEQFF. In DNA, the CDR3 is TGTGCCAGCAGTCTGGACAGGGCTACCTACAATGAGCAGTTCTTC.

The chain uses TRBV19 and TRBJ1-1; tentatively, D is TRBD1 (6 bases). Germline CDR1 LNHDA, CDR2 SQIVND (reference sequence). The germline V and J ends were trimmed by 4 bases and 5 bases, with 11 bases remaining between them. CDR3 length equals 13 residues. In DNA form, the CDR3 reads TGTGCCAGTAGTACACAGGGTTTTACTGAAGCTTTCTTT. Translation gives CASSTQGFTEAFF.

This chain links TRBV19 with TRBJ1-2; D is unresolved. The V gene's germline CDR1 is LNHDA and CDR2 SQIVND (reference sequence). V shed 3 bases and J shed 4 bases, with 15 bases lying between them. There are 15 residues in the CDR3. CDR3: CASSIGGNFVYGYTF. CDR3 in DNA: TGTGCCAGTAGTATTGGAGGGAACTTTGTCTATGGCTACACCTTC.

This chain links TRBV6-5 with TRBJ2-7; weak D call: TRBD1 (8 bases). This CDR3 has 15 residues. CDR1 and CDR2 (germline): MNHEY, SVGAGI. Trimming pared 4 bases from V and 3 bases from J, leaving 16 bases between. The DNA for the CDR3 is TGTGCCAGCAGTTCACAGGGGGGGTTATTCTACGAGCAGTACTTC. Translated: CASSSQGGLFYEQYF.

CDR3 nucleotides: TGTGCCAGTAGTACCGGGAGGACAGGGTCTGGAAACACCATATATTTT. It encodes CASSTGRTGSGNTIYF. The chain recombines TRBV19 with TRBJ1-3, with 8 bases that match TRBD1. There are 16 residues in the CDR3. The junction had 6 bases not matched to a gene; V was cut back by 4 bases and J by 1 base. Germline loops: CDR1 LNHDA, CDR2 SQIVND (reference sequence). Filled out from reference TRBV19 and TRBJ1-3, the complete variable domain reads DGGITQSPKYLFRKEGQNVTLSCEQNLNHDAMYWYRQDPGQGLRLIYYSQIVNDFQKGDIAEGYSVSREKKESFPLTVTSAQKNPTAFYLCASSTGRTGSGNTIYFGEGSWLTVV.

The chain couples TRBV5-4 to TRBJ2-3; 9 bases match TRBD1. The CDR3 length is 15 residues. From germline, CDR1 is SGHNT and CDR2 YYREEE (reference sequence). V shed 4 bases, J shed 5 bases, and the junction held 8 bases outside the gene matches. The CDR3, as DNA: TGTGCCAGCAGCGCGGACAGGGGTAGGTTAGATACGCAGTATTTT. As protein: CASSADRGRLDTQYF.

The chain combines TRBV5-1 with TRBJ1-1; D is ambiguous. Trimming took 4 bases from V and 3 from J, leaving 13 bases between them. The CDR3 consists of 14 residues. Germline assignment: CDR1 SGHRS and CDR2 YFSETQ. CDR3 sequence (DNA): TGCGCCAGCAGCCCACTCGGGAGGTACACTGAAGCTTTCTTT. Protein: CASSPLGRYTEAFF.

This chain links TRBV18 with TRBJ1-2; D remains ambiguous. This CDR3 has 15 residues. V was pared by 8 bases and J by 2 bases, with 18 bases between. Germline V gene lookup returns CDR1 KGHSH and CDR2 LQKENI. Here the CDR3 DNA reads TGTGCCAGCACTGTGGGGAGCTCGGGAAACTATGGCTACACCTTC. Translated, it gives CASTVGSSGNYGYTF.

The chain is built from TRBV5-4 and TRBJ2-5, with 12 nucleotides matching TRBD2. CDR1 and CDR2 from the germline V gene are SGHNT and YYREEE (reference sequence). There are 18 residues in the CDR3. V lost 4 bases, J lost 5 bases, and 15 bases stayed unmatched. The CDR3 protein is CASSPLSTSGSRHETQYF. The CDR3 nucleotides read TGTGCCAGCAGCCCACTCTCGACTAGCGGGAGTAGGCATGAGACCCAGTACTTC.

The chain links TRBV19 to TRBJ2-3, with 7 bases matching TRBD2. Germline CDR1 LNHDA, CDR2 SQIVND (reference sequence). This CDR3 comprises 13 residues. J gave up 7 bases and V 5 bases, and 6 bases lay outside the gene matches. CDR3 nucleotide sequence: TGTGCCAGTAGTGGGGGGGAGGGATATACGCAGTATTTT. This gives the protein CASSGGEGYTQYF.

The rearrangement links TRBV4-2 to TRBJ2-3; D uncertain. V was clipped by 0 bases and J by 0 bases, with 4 bases between them. The CDR3 is 14 residues long. Germline assignment: CDR1 LGHNA and CDR2 YNFKEQ. The CDR3 sequence: CASSQETSTDTQYF. The CDR3 DNA sequence: TGTGCCAGCAGCCAAGAGACTAGCACAGATACGCAGTATTTT.

This chain uses TRBV19 with TRBJ1-2, with D possibly TRBD1 on 6 matching bases. The ends were cut back, 9 bases at V and 3 bases at J, with 17 bases in the middle. Looked up from germline, CDR1 is LNHDA and CDR2 is SQIVND (reference sequence). This CDR3 spans 14 amino acids. The CDR3 spells CASRKRGADYGYTF. The CDR3 bases are TGTGCCAGCCGAAAACGGGGGGCTGACTATGGCTACACCTTC.

The chain joins TRBV30 to TRBJ1-2; a weak D match, TRBD1 (5 bases). Germline V gene lookup returns CDR1 GTSNPN and CDR2 SVGIG (reference sequence). V gave up 5 bases and J gave up 8 bases, with 15 bases separating them. The CDR3 runs to 12 residues. As DNA, the CDR3 is TGTGCCTGGTCGGCAGGGATGGAGGGCTACACCTTC. It yields the protein CAWSAGMEGYTF.

In this sample, this clone turned up a few times. The chain couples TRBV9 to TRBJ2-7; 9 bases map to TRBD1. Germline CDR1 and CDR2: SGDLS and YYNGEE. The CDR3 has 16 amino acids. Losses at the gene ends were 4 bases for V and 2 bases for J; bases not matched to a gene: 10. CDR3 loop: CASSPWGGQGAYEQYF. The CDR3 DNA reads TGTGCCAGCAGCCCCTGGGGGGGACAGGGAGCCTACGAGCAGTACTTC.

The chain carries TRBV3-1 (or the pseudogene TRBV3-2) and TRBJ1-2, with D unclear. CDR3 size: 14 residues. The ends were cut back, 0 bases at V and 0 bases at J, with 5 bases in the middle. Germline loops: CDR1 LGHDT, CDR2 YNNKEL (reference sequence). The CDR3 is CASSQDPSNYGYTF. CDR3 sequence (DNA): TGTGCCAGCAGCCAAGACCCTTCTAACTATGGCTACACCTTC.

The chain has TRBV6-2 or TRBV6-3 and TRBJ1-1; 9 bases line up with TRBD1. CDR3 size: 17 residues. Trimming removed 6 bases from V and 0 bases from J; junction bases left unmatched: 11. CDR1 is MNHEY, CDR2 SVGEGT, per germline. The CDR3 sequence is CASSPSLRDRVNTEAFF. The CDR3, as DNA: TGTGCCAGCAGCCCCTCCCTCCGGGACAGGGTGAACACTGAAGCTTTCTTT.